The 15 T cell receptor beta chains listed next were all sequenced from one sample in a study of blood T cell repertoires in COVID-19. Profiled with immunoSEQ multiplex PCR; TCRdb holds only in-frame clones, not every one. The table has roughly 28,000 clones, less than 85% seen once. Material: peripheral blood. Receptor source: a man of 80 years or more with active or convalescent COVID-19.

The rearrangement links TRBV19 to TRBJ1-2; D is unclear. This CDR3 is 14 amino acids long. Germline loops: CDR1 LNHDA, CDR2 SQIVND (reference sequence). Trimming stripped 3 bases from V and 4 bases from J, with 12 bases between. The CDR3 reads CASSINPLSYGYTF. The DNA of the CDR3 is TGTGCCAGTAGTATTAACCCTCTGAGCTATGGCTACACCTTC.

The V call is TRBV7-9, the J call TRBJ2-2; 7 bases map to TRBD2. CDR1 and CDR2 from the germline V gene are SEHNR and FQNEAQ (reference sequence). After removal of 4 bases from V and 11 bases from J, the junction contained 4 bases not matched to a gene. The CDR3 contains 12 residues. The CDR3 nucleotides read TGTGCCAGCAGCTATCCGGGGGGTGAGCTGTTTTTT. As protein: CASSYPGGELFF.

This clone appeared a single time. This sequence joins TRBV10-3 and TRBJ1-6, with D possibly TRBD1 on 5 matching bases. The CDR3 is made up of 13 amino acids. The ends were cut back, 7 bases at V and 10 bases at J, with 14 bases in the middle. CDR1 and CDR2 (germline): ENHRY, SYGVKD. The CDR3 nucleotides read TGTGCCATCACTTGGGGGGTAGAATCACCCCTCCACTTT. It codes for CAITWGVESPLHF.

This chain joins TRBV5-6 and TRBJ2-7; tentatively, D is TRBD1 (5 bases). V shed 3 bases and J shed 2 bases, with 9 bases lying between them. CDR3 length: 13 amino acids. Germline CDR1 reads SGHDT; CDR2 reads YYEEEE. CDR3 in DNA: TGTGCCAGCAGCTCCAGGGTCACCTACGAGCAGTACTTC. The encoded protein is CASSSRVTYEQYF.

On this clone: At the DNA level, this CDR3 is encoded by other sequences in the same sample as well. V is TRBV28 and J is TRBJ2-3; TRBD2 agrees at 7 bases. Germline loops: CDR1 MDHEN, CDR2 SYDVKM. The trim removed 2 bases at V and 0 bases at J, leaving 2 bases unmatched. This CDR3 region has 15 residues. CDR3 protein: CASSLTSASTDTQYF. Written as DNA, the CDR3 is TGTGCCAGCAGTTTAACTAGCGCTAGCACAGATACGCAGTATTTT.

CDR3 loop: CSVIGGGKRETQYF. The CDR3 DNA reads TGCAGCGTTATAGGGGGGGGCAAGAGAGAGACCCAGTACTTC. The genes are TRBV29-1 and TRBJ2-5, with a tentative D call TRBD2 (7 bases). V was pared by 5 bases and J by 4 bases, with 17 bases between. Germline V gene sequence: CDR1 SQVTM, CDR2 ANQGSEA. CDR3 size: 14 residues.

The chain is built from TRBV2 and TRBJ2-2, with D possibly TRBD2 on 6 matching bases. Germline V lookup: CDR1 SNHLY, CDR2 FYNNEI. The CDR3 loop spans 18 amino acids. V lost 3 bases, J lost 6 bases, and 23 bases lay in between. CDR3 in amino acids: CASSDKGPTRPLAGELFF. The CDR3, as DNA: TGTGCCAGCAGTGATAAAGGGCCGACTAGGCCCCTAGCCGGGGAGCTGTTTTTT.

The chain couples TRBV28 to TRBJ2-7, with D possibly TRBD1 on 6 matching bases. Germline CDR1 and CDR2: MDHEN and SYDVKM. Trimming shortened V by 8 bases and J by 4 bases, and 15 bases separated the two germline ends. This CDR3 region has 13 residues. In nucleotides, the CDR3 is TGTGCCAGCGGTCCGGGACACCAGTACGAGCAGTACTTC. Translated, it gives CASGPGHQYEQYF.

The rearrangement uses TRBV6-5 and TRBJ2-5, with D tentatively TRBD2 (6 bases). The CDR3 runs to 13 residues. Trimming left V 6 bases short and J 4 bases short, with 12 bases between. Germline assignment: CDR1 MNHEY and CDR2 SVGAGI. The CDR3 here is CASSRMRGETQYF. Written as DNA, the CDR3 is TGTGCCAGCAGCCGAATGCGGGGAGAGACCCAGTACTTC.

The chain has TRBV5-1 and TRBJ1-2; D possibly corresponds to TRBD1 (6 bases). The CDR3 length is 14 residues. Trimming cost V 2 bases and J 4 bases, with 12 bases left between them. Per the germline V gene, CDR1 is SGHRS and CDR2 is YFSETQ. DNA for the CDR3: TGCGCCAGCAGCTTCCGACAGGAGAGCTATGGCTACACCTTC. Its protein is CASSFRQESYGYTF.

This sequence joins TRBV7-8 and TRBJ2-2, with D possibly being TRBD2 (7 bases). Germline V lookup: CDR1 SGHVS, CDR2 FQNEAQ. V was shortened by 1 base and J by 5 bases, with 14 bases between the two germline ends. CDR3 length: 16 amino acids. This chain's CDR3 is CASSLVAGAGTGELFF. CDR3 nucleotides: TGTGCCAGCAGCTTAGTCGCGGGGGCGGGGACCGGGGAGCTGTTTTTT. The whole variable domain, remainder taken from reference TRBV7-8 and TRBJ2-2, is GAGVSQSPRYKVAKRGQDVALRCDPISGHVSLFWYQQALGQGPEFLTYFQNEAQLDKSGLPSDRFFAERPEGSVSTLKIQRTQQEDSAVYLCASSLVAGAGTGELFFGEGSRLTVL.

This sequence joins TRBV5-1 and TRBJ2-7; TRBD1 aligns across 11 bases. Trimming at V came to 5 bases and at J to 2 bases, leaving 6 bases not matched to a gene. The CDR3 totals 15 residues. Germline V gene data show CDR1 as SGHRS and CDR2 as YFSETQ. In nucleotides, the CDR3 is TGCGCCAGCAGACCGGGACAGGGGGTCGCCTACGAGCAGTACTTC. Translating it yields CASRPGQGVAYEQYF.

V gene TRBV7-9 combines with J gene TRBJ1-1; D remains unclear. In germline, CDR1 is SEHNR, CDR2 FQNEAQ (reference sequence). Trimming left V 5 bases short and J 6 bases short, with 10 bases between. The CDR3 runs to 12 residues. CDR3 protein: CASSPASPEAFF. The CDR3 DNA reads TGTGCCAGCAGCCCCGCGTCTCCTGAAGCTTTCTTT.

The rearrangement uses TRBV5-1 and TRBJ1-4; perhaps TRBD1 as D (6 bases). V lost 0 bases and J lost 8, with 11 bases in between. Germline V CDR1 and CDR2: SGHRS, YFSETQ. The CDR3 contains 14 residues. The CDR3 bases are TGCGCCAGCAGCTTGGACAGGGCGAGGGAAAAACTGTTTTTT. It is translated as CASSLDRAREKLFF.

V usage is TRBV3-1 (or the pseudogene TRBV3-2) and J usage is TRBJ2-5; 15 nucleotides line up with TRBD2. The CDR3 loop spans 17 amino acids. J gave up 1 base and V 4 bases, and 4 bases lay outside the gene matches. Germline-derived CDR1 and CDR2 are LGHDT and YNNKEL (reference sequence). CDR3 in amino acids: CASSRTSGGAVQETQYF. CDR3 sequence (DNA): TGTGCCAGCAGCCGGACTAGCGGGGGGGCCGTCCAAGAGACCCAGTACTTC.